This T cell receptor beta chain was captured in a study of naive and memory T cell subsets. The SP2 primer and nested alpha and beta constant region primers amplified ligated cDNA in four rounds. MiXCR was run by TCRdb on the 5' RACE reads, yielding one entry per CDR3 protein. The sample records around 48,000 distinct CDR3 sequences, 4.7% being singletons. A UMI-containing oligonucleotide was joined by 3' ligation to the TCR cDNA template. This clonotype was detected many times. Germline V gene sequence: CDR1 MNHEY, CDR2 SVGAGI. This CDR3 contains 12 residues. The germline V and J ends were trimmed by 6 bases and 8 bases, with 11 bases remaining between them.

The chain links TRBV6-5 to TRBJ2-1; a possible D gene is TRBD1 (6 bases). The sequence was obtained from a female donor in good health. The DNA for the CDR3 is TGTGCCAGCAGAAACAGGGTGGATGAGCAGTTCTTC. Its translation: CASRNRVDEQFF.